The next 18 T cell receptor beta chains were all read from a single sample in a study of T cell repertoires in cytomegalovirus infection (dated 2019 in TCRdb). The run used an Illumina HiSeq 1500. TCRdb itself trimmed the public reads at Q25 with fastp, ran MiXCR and retained productive beta chains. Rows with one shared CDR3 protein collapse into an entry with the most common genes and DNA. Within this sample are a few hundred thousand distinct CDR3 sequences, with roughly 15% of them counted one time only. The ten biggest clones cover about 10% of the sample. The sequencing input was PBMCs. The source of these receptors is a human donor in good health (CMV status not recorded). Some clones in this sample may be carry-over from other donors' samples.

This clonotype was seen ten or more times. The chain carries TRBV7-2 and TRBJ2-2, with D unclear. The V and J ends lost 2 bases and 9 bases respectively, with 10 bases between them. The CDR3 is 13 amino acids. Germline V lookup: CDR1 SGHTA, CDR2 FQGNSA. Here the CDR3 DNA reads TGTGCCAGCAGCTTATCGGGTGGTCGGGAGCTGTTTTTT. Its protein is CASSLSGGRELFF.

This sequence joins TRBV15 and TRBJ2-3; a possible D gene is TRBD2 (5 bases). V lost 6 bases, J lost 6 bases, and 13 bases lay in between. The CDR3 spans 13 residues. The V gene's germline CDR1 is LNHNV and CDR2 YYDKDF (reference sequence). CDR3 bases: TGTGCCACCAGGACGGGATCTACGGATACGCAGTATTTT. Translated: CATRTGSTDTQYF.

The chain uses TRBV9 and TRBJ2-1; 10 bases fit TRBD1. This CDR3 is built from 17 residues. V shed 4 bases, J shed 1 base, and the junction held 8 bases outside the gene matches. CDR1 is SGDLS, CDR2 YYNGEE, per germline. CDR3 DNA sequence: TGTGCCAGCAGCCCCAGGACAGGGGGTATATCCTACAATGAGCAGTTCTTC. This sequence encodes CASSPRTGGISYNEQFF.

The genes are TRBV2 and TRBJ2-6; a weak D match, TRBD1 (6 bases). The germline gives CDR1 SNHLY, CDR2 FYNNEI. CDR3 length: 15 amino acids. V lost 7 bases to trimming and J lost 2 bases, with 12 bases between them. DNA of the CDR3: TGTGCCAGCACTCGCTCAGGGGCTGGGGCCAACGTCCTGACTTTC. This codes for CASTRSGAGANVLTF.

Here the CDR3 DNA reads TGTGCCAGTAAACAGGGGGCCAACAATGAGCAGTTCTTC. It encodes CASKQGANNEQFF. The chain uses TRBV2 and TRBJ2-1; 9 nucleotides agree with TRBD1. V gave up 9 bases and J gave up 5 bases; unmatched junction bases: 5. This CDR3 contains 13 residues. Germline V gene sequence: CDR1 SNHLY, CDR2 FYNNEI.

This clonotype was detected ten times or more. This sequence joins TRBV29-1 and TRBJ2-2, with D hard to call. The CDR3 length is 13 residues. In germline, CDR1 is SQVTM, CDR2 ANQGSEA. Trimming pared 6 bases from V and 0 bases from J, leaving 8 bases between. CDR3 bases: TGCAGCGTGACGCTACCGAACACCGGGGAGCTGTTTTTT. Translating it yields CSVTLPNTGELFF.

This clonotype was found many times. CDR3 sequence: CASSPRRTGGEQYF. DNA of the CDR3: TGTGCCAGCAGCCCGCGGAGGACCGGGGGGGAGCAGTACTTC. This sequence joins TRBV7-2 and TRBJ2-7, with TRBD2 matching 7 bases. This CDR3 has 14 amino acids. The junction had 11 bases not matched to a gene; V was cut back by 5 bases and J by 7 bases. In germline, CDR1 is SGHTA, CDR2 FQGNSA.

In this sample, this clonotype turned up many times. CDR3 nucleotide sequence: TGTGCCAGCAGAGACCGGGACAGGATTGGTAAACTGTTTTTT. Its protein is CASRDRDRIGKLFF. The rearrangement links TRBV6-1 to TRBJ1-4, with TRBD1 identical over 8 bases. V trimming: 6 bases; J trimming: 11 bases; junction bases outside the gene matches: 11. Germline CDR1 reads MNHNS; CDR2 reads SASEGT. This CDR3 contains 14 residues.

In its sample, this clonotype was seen a few times. The CDR3 DNA follows: TGTGCCAGCAGAACGGGGGGATCCACAGATACGCAGTATTTT. Encoded protein: CASRTGGSTDTQYF. The rearrangement links TRBV7-2 to TRBJ2-3; 7 bases are shared with TRBD2. Germline V CDR1 and CDR2: SGHTA, FQGNSA. V gave up 6 bases and J gave up 2 bases; unmatched junction bases: 5. The CDR3 extends over 14 amino acids.

At least ten counts were recorded for this clonotype. The J gene is TRBJ1-2, the V gene TRBV7-2, with 7 bases lining up with TRBD1. Germline V gene data show CDR1 as SGHTA and CDR2 as FQGNSA. V gave up 5 bases and J gave up 8 bases; unmatched junction bases: 8. This CDR3 contains 13 residues. The CDR3 is CASSRDRVGGYTF. The DNA for the CDR3 is TGTGCCAGCAGCCGCGACAGGGTGGGAGGCTACACCTTC.

The sample holds many counts of this clonotype. The chain uses TRBV20-1 and TRBJ2-2; possibly TRBD2 for D (5 bases). With 5 bases removed from V and 1 base from J, the gap between germline ends came to 14 bases. CDR1 is DFQATT, CDR2 SNEGSKA, per germline (reference sequence). The CDR3 has 15 residues. The CDR3 spells CSAETGYGNTGELFF. In DNA form, the CDR3 reads TGCAGTGCTGAAACGGGGTACGGGAACACCGGGGAGCTGTTTTTT.

In this sample, this clonotype turned up many times. This rearrangement joins TRBV7-2 to TRBJ2-1; D is unclear. This CDR3 is built from 12 residues. Trimming shortened V by 5 bases and J by 8 bases, and 10 bases separated the two germline ends. The germline V gene encodes CDR1 SGHTA and CDR2 FQGNSA. CDR3 DNA sequence: TGTGCCAGCAGCCTGCAAGGGTATGAGCAGTTCTTC. This codes for CASSLQGYEQFF.

This clonotype showed up just a few times. The chain employs TRBV11-2 and TRBJ1-1; D call uncertain. Per the germline V gene, CDR1 is SGHAT and CDR2 is FQNNGV. This CDR3 region has 14 residues. Trimming left V 5 bases short and J 5 bases short, with 15 bases between. Here the CDR3 reads CASSPDGWETEAFF. CDR3 in DNA: TGTGCCAGCAGCCCAGACGGTTGGGAAACTGAAGCTTTCTTT.

This clonotype appeared a few times. The V and J genes are TRBV19 and TRBJ1-2, with a possible D match to TRBD1 (6 bases). V lost 4 bases to trimming and J lost 2 bases, with 14 bases between them. CDR1 and CDR2 from the germline V gene are LNHDA and SQIVND (reference sequence). There are 15 residues in the CDR3. The CDR3 sequence is CASSTKDRRNYGYTF. The CDR3, as DNA: TGTGCCAGTAGTACCAAAGACAGGCGGAACTATGGCTACACCTTC.

This clonotype showed up just once. Given a much more abundant clone one base away, this may be a read error. The chain couples TRBV28 to TRBJ2-2; a possible D gene is TRBD2 (5 bases). Germline V CDR1 and CDR2: MDHEN, SYDVKM. V lost 2 bases to trimming and J lost 5 bases, with 18 bases between them. CDR3 length: 17 residues. The CDR3 protein is CASSLPSVLSGTGELFF. The CDR3 coding sequence is TGTGCCAGCAGTTTACCCTCGGTACTGAGCGGAACCGGGGAGCTGTTTTTT.

This chain joins TRBV20-1 and TRBJ1-4; the D is unclear. Germline V CDR1 and CDR2: DFQATT, SNEGSKA (reference sequence). CDR3 size: 12 residues. The V end lost 1 base, the J end lost 7 bases, and 7 bases lay between the germline ends. CDR3 residues: CSARGQVEKLFF. DNA for the CDR3: TGCAGTGCTAGAGGGCAGGTTGAAAAACTGTTTTTT.

This chain links TRBV11-2 with TRBJ2-6, with D uncertain. The germline V gene has CDR1 SGHAT and CDR2 FQNNGV. Trimming shortened V by 0 bases and J by 3 bases, and 6 bases separated the two germline ends. The CDR3 is made up of 15 amino acids. The CDR3 loop is CASSLEAGGANVLTF. The DNA of the CDR3 is TGTGCCAGCAGCTTAGAGGCAGGTGGGGCCAACGTCCTGACTTTC.

This clonotype was observed at least ten times. The gene calls are TRBV11-2 and TRBJ2-3, with 7 bases fitting TRBD2. The CDR3 length is 16 residues. Germline CDR1 is SGHAT and CDR2 is FQNNGV. Losses at the gene ends were 3 bases for V and 1 base for J; bases not matched to a gene: 7. CDR3 coding DNA: TGTGCCAGCAGCTTGTGGGGGAGGGCCGGCACAGATACGCAGTATTTT. Translating gives CASSLWGRAGTDTQYF.